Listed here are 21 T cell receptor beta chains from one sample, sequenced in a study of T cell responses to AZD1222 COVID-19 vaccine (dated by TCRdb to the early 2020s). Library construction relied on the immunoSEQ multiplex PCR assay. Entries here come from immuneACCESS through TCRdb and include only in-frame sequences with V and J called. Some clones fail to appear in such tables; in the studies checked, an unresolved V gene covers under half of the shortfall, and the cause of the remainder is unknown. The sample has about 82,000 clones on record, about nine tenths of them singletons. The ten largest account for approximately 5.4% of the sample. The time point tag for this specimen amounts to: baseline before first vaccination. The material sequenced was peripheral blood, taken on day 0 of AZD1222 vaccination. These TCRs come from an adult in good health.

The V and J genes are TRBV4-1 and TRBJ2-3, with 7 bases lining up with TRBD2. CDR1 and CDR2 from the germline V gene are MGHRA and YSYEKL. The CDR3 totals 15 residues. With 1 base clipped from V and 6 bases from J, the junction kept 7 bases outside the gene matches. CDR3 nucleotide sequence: TGCGCCAGCAGCCAAGCGGGGGGAATTGCGGATACGCAGTATTTT. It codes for CASSQAGGIADTQYF.

The CDR3 bases are TGTGCCAGCAGCTTAGTTCAGTGGAGGGGGTATGGCTACACCTTC. It is translated as CASSLVQWRGYGYTF. The V and J genes are TRBV7-9 and TRBJ1-2, with D maybe TRBD1 (6 bases). V shed 1 base and J shed 5 bases, with 14 bases lying between them. Germline V gene sequence: CDR1 SEHNR, CDR2 FQNEAQ (reference sequence). There are 15 residues in the CDR3.

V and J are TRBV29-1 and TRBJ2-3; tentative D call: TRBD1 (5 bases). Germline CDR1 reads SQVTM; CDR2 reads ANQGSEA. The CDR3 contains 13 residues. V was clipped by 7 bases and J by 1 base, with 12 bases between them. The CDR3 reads CSAPRAGTDTQYF. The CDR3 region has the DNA TGCAGCGCCCCCAGGGCCGGCACAGATACGCAGTATTTT.

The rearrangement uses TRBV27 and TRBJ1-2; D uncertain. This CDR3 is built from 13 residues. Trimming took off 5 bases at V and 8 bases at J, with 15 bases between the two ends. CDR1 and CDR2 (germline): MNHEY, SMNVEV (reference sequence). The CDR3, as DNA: TGTGCCAGCAGTCCCAAGGTGCGGAGGGGCTACACCTTC. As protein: CASSPKVRRGYTF.

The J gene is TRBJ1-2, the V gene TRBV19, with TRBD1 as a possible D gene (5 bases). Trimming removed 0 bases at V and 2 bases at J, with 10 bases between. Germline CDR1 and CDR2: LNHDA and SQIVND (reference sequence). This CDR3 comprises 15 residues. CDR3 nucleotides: TGTGCCAGTAGTATAGAGGGACGGAGGAACTATGGCTACACCTTC. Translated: CASSIEGRRNYGYTF.

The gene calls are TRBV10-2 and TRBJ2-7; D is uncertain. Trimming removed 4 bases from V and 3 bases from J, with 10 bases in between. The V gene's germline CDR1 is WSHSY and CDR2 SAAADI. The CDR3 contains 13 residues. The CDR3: CASSVGRYYEQYF. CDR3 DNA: TGCGCCAGCAGTGTTGGACGGTACTACGAGCAGTACTTC.

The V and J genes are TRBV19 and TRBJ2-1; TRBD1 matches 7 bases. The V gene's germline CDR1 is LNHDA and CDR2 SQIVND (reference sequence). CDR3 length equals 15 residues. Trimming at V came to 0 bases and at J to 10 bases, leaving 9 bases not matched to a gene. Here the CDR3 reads CASSIDRGTVREQFF. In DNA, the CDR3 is TGTGCCAGTAGTATAGATCGAGGGACAGTTCGAGAGCAGTTCTTC.

CDR3 in DNA: TGTGCCAGCACCGGATCCTTGGGACAGAACTATGGCTACACCTTC. Its protein is CASTGSLGQNYGYTF. The chain recombines TRBV2 with TRBJ1-2, with 7 nucleotides matching TRBD1. V lost 7 bases and J lost 2; bases outside the gene matches: 10. Germline loops: CDR1 SNHLY, CDR2 FYNNEI. CDR3 length equals 15 residues.

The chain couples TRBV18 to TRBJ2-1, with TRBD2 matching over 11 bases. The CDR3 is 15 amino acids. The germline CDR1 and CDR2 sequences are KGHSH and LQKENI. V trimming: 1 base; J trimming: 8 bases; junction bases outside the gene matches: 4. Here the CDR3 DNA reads TGTGCCAGCTCACCACTAGCGGGGGGGCCAGATGAGCAGTTCTTC. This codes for CASSPLAGGPDEQFF.

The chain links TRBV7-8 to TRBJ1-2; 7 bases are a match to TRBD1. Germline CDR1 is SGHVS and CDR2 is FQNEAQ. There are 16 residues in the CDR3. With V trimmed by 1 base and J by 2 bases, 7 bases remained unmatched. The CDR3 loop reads CASSLGVQGPNYGYTF. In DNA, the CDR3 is TGTGCCAGCAGCTTAGGGGTACAGGGGCCGAACTATGGCTACACCTTC.

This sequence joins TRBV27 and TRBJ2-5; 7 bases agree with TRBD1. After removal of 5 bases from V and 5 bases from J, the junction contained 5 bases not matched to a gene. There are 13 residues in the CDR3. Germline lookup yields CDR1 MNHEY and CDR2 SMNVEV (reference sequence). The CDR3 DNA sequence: TGTGCCAGCAGTCTACAGGGGTGGGAGACCCAGTACTTC. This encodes CASSLQGWETQYF.

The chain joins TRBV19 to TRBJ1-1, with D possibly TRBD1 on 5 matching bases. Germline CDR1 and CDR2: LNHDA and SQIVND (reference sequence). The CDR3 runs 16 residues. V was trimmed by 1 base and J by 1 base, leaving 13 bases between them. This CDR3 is CASSIGLGGANTEAFF. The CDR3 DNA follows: TGTGCCAGTAGTATAGGGCTCGGGGGAGCGAACACTGAAGCTTTCTTT.

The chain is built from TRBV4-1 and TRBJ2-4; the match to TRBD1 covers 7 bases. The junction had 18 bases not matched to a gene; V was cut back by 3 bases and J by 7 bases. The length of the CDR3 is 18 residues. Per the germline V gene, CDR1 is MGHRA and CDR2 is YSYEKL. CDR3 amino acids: CASSQMRPTGRFRNIQYF. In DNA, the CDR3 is TGCGCCAGCAGCCAGATGCGCCCGACAGGGCGATTTAGGAACATTCAGTACTTC.

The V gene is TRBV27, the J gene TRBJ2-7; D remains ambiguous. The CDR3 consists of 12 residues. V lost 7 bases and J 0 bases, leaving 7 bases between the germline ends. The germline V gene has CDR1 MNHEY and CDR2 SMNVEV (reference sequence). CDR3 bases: TGTGCCAGCACGACGGGCTCCTACGAGCAGTACTTC. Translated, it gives CASTTGSYEQYF.

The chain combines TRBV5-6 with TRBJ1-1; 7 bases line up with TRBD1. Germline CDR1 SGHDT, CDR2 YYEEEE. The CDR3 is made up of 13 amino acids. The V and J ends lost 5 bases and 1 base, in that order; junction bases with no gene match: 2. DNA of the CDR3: TGTGCCAGCAGTTGGGACAGGAACACTGAAGCTTTCTTT. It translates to CASSWDRNTEAFF.

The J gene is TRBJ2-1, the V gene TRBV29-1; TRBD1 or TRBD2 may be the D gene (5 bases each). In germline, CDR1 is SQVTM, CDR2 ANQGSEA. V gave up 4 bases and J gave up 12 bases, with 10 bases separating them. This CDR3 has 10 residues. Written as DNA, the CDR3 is TGCAGCGTTGGAGGGGATGCGCAGTTCTTC. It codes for CSVGGDAQFF.

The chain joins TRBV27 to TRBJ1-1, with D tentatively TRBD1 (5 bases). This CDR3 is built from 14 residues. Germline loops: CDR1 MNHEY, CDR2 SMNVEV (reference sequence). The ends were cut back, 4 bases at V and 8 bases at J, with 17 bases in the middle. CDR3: CASSYWPGGVEAFF. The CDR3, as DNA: TGTGCCAGCAGTTATTGGCCCGGAGGGGTGGAAGCTTTCTTT.

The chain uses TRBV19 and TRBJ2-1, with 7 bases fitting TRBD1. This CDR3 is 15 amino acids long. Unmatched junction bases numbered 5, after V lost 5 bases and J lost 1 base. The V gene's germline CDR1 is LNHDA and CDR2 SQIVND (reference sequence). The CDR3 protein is CASSSDRESYNEQFF. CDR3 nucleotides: TGTGCCAGTAGTTCCGACAGGGAGTCCTACAATGAGCAGTTCTTC.

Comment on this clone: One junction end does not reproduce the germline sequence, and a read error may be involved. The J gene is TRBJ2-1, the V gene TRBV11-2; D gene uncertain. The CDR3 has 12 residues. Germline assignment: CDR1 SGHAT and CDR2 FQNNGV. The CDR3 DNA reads TGTGCCAGCAGCTTAGATGGCTCCATGGCGCTCTTC. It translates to CASSLDGSMALF.

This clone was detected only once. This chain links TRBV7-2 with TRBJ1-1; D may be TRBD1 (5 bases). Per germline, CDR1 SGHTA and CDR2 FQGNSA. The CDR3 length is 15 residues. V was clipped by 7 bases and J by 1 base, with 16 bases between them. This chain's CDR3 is CASTRSGAGNTEAFF. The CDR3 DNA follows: TGTGCCAGCACCCGAAGTGGGGCGGGGAACACTGAAGCTTTCTTT.

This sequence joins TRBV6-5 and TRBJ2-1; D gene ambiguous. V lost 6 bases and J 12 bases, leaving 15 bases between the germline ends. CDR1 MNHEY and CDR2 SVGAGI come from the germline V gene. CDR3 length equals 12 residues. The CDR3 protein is CASSPEQGGQFF. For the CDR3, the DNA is TGTGCCAGCAGCCCAGAACAAGGCGGGCAGTTCTTC.